This T cell receptor beta chain is drawn from a study of T-cell memory formation after mild COVID-19. Study overall: Clustering of TCRs was largely donor specific. Findings of the study overall: Contracting CD4+ clones lay largely in CM and EM, with CD8+ ones residing in EMRA. Second-wave clones with a day 37 peak had unconfirmed SARS-CoV-2 specificity.

The V gene lost 4 bases and the J gene lost 1 base, with 7 bases spanning the gap. The V gene's germline CDR1 is KGHSH and CDR2 LQKENI. This CDR3 spans 13 amino acids. Libraries for TCRalpha and TCRbeta carried sample barcodes and unique molecular identifiers via 5'RACE. TCRdb re-called the 5' RACE reads with MiXCR, one entry per CDR3 protein. The sample has approximately 350,000 distinct CDR3 sequences; approximately 12% are singletons. Of note for this clonotype: Its cognate antigen is unknown.

The sample taken for sequencing was PBMCs or a T cell subset sorted from them (not recorded which). The chain combines TRBV18 with TRBJ1-1; no firm D call. This sequence was found in a young man who had mild COVID-19 (a few samples of this study predate the infection). Cell type and time point are not known. In DNA form, the CDR3 reads TGTGCCAGCTCACAGGCTGCGAACACTGAAGCTTTCTTT. It yields the protein CASSQAANTEAFF.